This T cell receptor (beta chain) was sequenced for a study of cytomegalovirus exposure and HLA in healthy donors. Study outcomes and limitations: Investigators reported fewer than 200 TCR beta chains as tied to cytomegalovirus.

The CDR3 loop spans 14 amino acids. In germline, CDR1 is SGHKS, CDR2 YYEKEE (reference sequence). Trimming shortened V by 1 base and J by 0 bases, and 8 bases separated the two germline ends. Generated by immunoSEQ multiplex PCR, the TCRdb table keeps only in-frame clones and is missing some. This sample has 330,000 or so clones, with about nine tenths found just once. Details on this clone: Antigen specificity is unknown.

The source material was PBMCs. This TCR was recovered from a woman aged 18 to 35 in good health and CMV-seronegative. V and J are TRBV5-5 and TRBJ2-7, with D unclear. The chain's CDR3 is CASSLYSSSYEQYF. The CDR3 coding sequence is TGTGCCAGCAGCTTGTACTCGAGCTCCTACGAGCAGTACTTC. Using reference TRBV5-5 and TRBJ2-7 for the parts outside the CDR3, the full variable domain is DAGVTQSPTHLIKTRGQQVTLRCSPISGHKSVSWYQQVLGQGPQFIFQYYEKEERGRGNFPDRFSARQFPNYSSELNVNALLLGDSALYLCASSLYSSSYEQYFGPGTRLTVT.